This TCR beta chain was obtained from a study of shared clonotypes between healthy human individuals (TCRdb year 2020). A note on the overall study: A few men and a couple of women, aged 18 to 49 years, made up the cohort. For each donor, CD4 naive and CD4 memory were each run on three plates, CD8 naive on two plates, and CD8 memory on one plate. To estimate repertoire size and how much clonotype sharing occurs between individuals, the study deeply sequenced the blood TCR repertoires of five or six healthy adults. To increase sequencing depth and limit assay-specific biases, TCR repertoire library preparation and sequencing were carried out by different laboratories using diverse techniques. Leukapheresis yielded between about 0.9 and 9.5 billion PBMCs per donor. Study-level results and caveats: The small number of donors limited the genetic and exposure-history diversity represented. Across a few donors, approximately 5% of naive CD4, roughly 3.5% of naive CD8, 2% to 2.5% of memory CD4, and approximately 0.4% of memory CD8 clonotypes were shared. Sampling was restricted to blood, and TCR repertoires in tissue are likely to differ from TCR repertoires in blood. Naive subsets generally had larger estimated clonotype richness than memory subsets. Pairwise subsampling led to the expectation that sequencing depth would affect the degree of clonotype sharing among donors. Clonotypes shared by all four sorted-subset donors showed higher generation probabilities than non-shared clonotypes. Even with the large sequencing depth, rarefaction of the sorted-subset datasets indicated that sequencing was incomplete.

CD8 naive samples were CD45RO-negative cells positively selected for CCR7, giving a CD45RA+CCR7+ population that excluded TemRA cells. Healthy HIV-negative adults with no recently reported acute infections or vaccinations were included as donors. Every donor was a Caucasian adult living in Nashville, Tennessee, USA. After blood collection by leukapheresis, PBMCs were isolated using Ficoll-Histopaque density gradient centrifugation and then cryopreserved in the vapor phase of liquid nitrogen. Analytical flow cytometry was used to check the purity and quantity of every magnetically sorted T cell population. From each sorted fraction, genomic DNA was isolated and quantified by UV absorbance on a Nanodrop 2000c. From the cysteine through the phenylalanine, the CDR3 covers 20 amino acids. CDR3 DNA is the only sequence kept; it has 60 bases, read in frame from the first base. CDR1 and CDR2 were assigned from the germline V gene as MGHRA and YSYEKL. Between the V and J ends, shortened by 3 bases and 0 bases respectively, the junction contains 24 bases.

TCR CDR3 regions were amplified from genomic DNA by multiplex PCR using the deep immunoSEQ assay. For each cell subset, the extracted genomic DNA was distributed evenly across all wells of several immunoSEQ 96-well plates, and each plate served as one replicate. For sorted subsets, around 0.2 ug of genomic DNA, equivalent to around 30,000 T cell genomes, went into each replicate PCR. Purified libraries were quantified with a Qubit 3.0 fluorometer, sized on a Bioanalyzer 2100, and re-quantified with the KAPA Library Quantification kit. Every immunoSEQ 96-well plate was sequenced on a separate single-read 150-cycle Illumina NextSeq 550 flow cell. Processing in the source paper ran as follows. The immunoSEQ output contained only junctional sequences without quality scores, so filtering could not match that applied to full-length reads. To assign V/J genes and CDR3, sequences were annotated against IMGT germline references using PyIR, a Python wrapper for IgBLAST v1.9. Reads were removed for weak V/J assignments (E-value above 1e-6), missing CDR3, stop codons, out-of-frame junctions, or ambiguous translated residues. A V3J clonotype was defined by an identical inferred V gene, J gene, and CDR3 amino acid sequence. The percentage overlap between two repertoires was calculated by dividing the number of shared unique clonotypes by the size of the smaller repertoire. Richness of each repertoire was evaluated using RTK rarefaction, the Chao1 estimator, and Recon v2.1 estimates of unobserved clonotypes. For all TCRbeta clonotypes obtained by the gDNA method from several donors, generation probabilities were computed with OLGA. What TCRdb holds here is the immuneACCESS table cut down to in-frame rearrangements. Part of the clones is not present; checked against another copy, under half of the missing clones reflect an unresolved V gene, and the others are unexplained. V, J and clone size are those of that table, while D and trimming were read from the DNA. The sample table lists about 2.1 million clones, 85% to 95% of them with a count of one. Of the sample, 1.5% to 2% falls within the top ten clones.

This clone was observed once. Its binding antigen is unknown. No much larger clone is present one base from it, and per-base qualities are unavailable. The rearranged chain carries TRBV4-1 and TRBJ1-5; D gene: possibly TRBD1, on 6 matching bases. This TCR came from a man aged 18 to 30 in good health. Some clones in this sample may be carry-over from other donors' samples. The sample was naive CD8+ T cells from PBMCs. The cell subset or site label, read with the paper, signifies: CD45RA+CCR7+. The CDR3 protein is CASSHRFPAGGYGSNQPQHF. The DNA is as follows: TGCGCCAGCAGCCATCGGTTCCCCGCGGGGGGCTACGGTAGCAATCAGCCCCAGCATTTT.